These 25 T cell receptor beta chains originate from one sample sequenced in a study of graft-versus-host responses after intestinal transplantation listed by TCRdb under 2021. To isolate intraepithelial and lamina propria lymphocytes from graft specimens, dithiothreitol, EDTA incubations and collagenase D digestion were used. Libraries were constructed by the immunoSEQ multiplex PCR assay. The table was pulled from immuneACCESS by TCRdb, which kept in-frame rearrangements only. Such tables lose some clones; where checked, under half of the loss comes from unresolved V genes, and the rest has no known cause. Across this sample there are around 15,000 clones, with around two thirds seen only once. 9% of the sample goes to the ten largest clones. Sequencing used ileum tissue, obtained around 94 weeks after intestinal transplantation. The receptors stem from a human patient who received an intestinal transplant, so some T cells may come from the graft donor.

This rearrangement joins TRBV6-5 to TRBJ1-2, with D possibly matching TRBD1 (6 bases). This CDR3 comprises 16 residues. V shed 2 bases and J shed 8 bases, with 21 bases lying between them. Germline CDR1 reads MNHEY; CDR2 reads SVGAGI. The CDR3 DNA reads TGTGCCAGCAGTTACGACAGCCAGGGGTCGATCCGAGGCTACACCTTC. This sequence encodes CASSYDSQGSIRGYTF.

This clone was detected once. J is TRBJ2-7 and V is TRBV6-1; possible D gene TRBD1, 6 bases. The V end was cut by 6 bases, the J end by 2 bases, with 14 bases between. Looked up from germline, CDR1 is MNHNS and CDR2 is SASEGT. The CDR3 sequence is 14 residues long. The CDR3 nucleotides are TGTGCCAGCAGCACACAGGGCTCCCCCTACGAGCAGTACTTC. Translating it yields CASSTQGSPYEQYF.

The rearrangement links TRBV13 to TRBJ1-1, with TRBD1 matching over 7 bases. J lost 7 bases, V lost 6 bases, and 8 bases had no gene match. The CDR3 totals 13 residues. Per germline, CDR1 PRHDT and CDR2 FYEKMQ (reference sequence). For the CDR3, the DNA is TGTGCCAGCAGGCTAAGGGGGCGAAGTGAAGCTTTCTTT. Amino acids: CASRLRGRSEAFF.

This clone occurred a few times. The gene calls are TRBV2 and TRBJ2-2; 9 bases are a match to TRBD1. V was pared by 5 bases and J by 4 bases, with 5 bases of the junction left unmatched. The CDR3 loop spans 15 amino acids. Germline V lookup: CDR1 SNHLY, CDR2 FYNNEI. The CDR3 bases are TGTGCCAGCAGTTACAGGGGGCAGGCCACCGGGGAGCTGTTTTTT. It codes for CASSYRGQATGELFF.

This clone was counted between two and nine times. V usage is TRBV4-3 and J usage is TRBJ2-2; D unclear. CDR1 and CDR2 (germline): LGHNA, YSLEER. V shed 1 base and J shed 3 bases, with 6 bases lying between them. The CDR3 contains 14 residues. Here the CDR3 reads CASSQGRYTGELFF. The CDR3 DNA reads TGCGCCAGCAGCCAAGGGCGGTACACCGGGGAGCTGTTTTTT.

The chain combines TRBV7-8 with TRBJ1-6; D gene ambiguous. Trimming cost V 1 base and J 13 bases, with 11 bases left between them. Per germline, CDR1 SGHVS and CDR2 FQNEAQ. The CDR3 runs 13 residues. As DNA, the CDR3 is TGTGCCAGCAGCTTAGGGGTTGACTCCCCCCTCCACTTT. Translation: CASSLGVDSPLHF.

This clone has just a few counts. The rearrangement links TRBV5-8 to TRBJ2-7; 12 bases map to TRBD1. The germline gives CDR1 SGHTS, CDR2 YDEGEE. This CDR3 has 14 residues. V dropped 4 bases and J dropped 6; count of bases not matched to a gene: 5. In DNA, the CDR3 is TGTGCCAGCAGCGGAGGGACAGGGGGCGGCGAGCAGTACTTC. Translation: CASSGGTGGGEQYF.

CDR3 residues: CASSSQYEQYF. CDR3 coding DNA: TGTGCCAGCAGCTCCCAGTACGAGCAGTACTTC. V usage is TRBV7-2 and J usage is TRBJ2-7; D is uncertain. Germline CDR1 reads SGHTA; CDR2 reads FQGNSA. Trimming left V 4 bases short and J 4 bases short, with 5 bases between. This CDR3 contains 11 residues.

The rearrangement uses TRBV27 and TRBJ2-1; 8 nucleotides line up with TRBD2. The CDR3 has 18 amino acids. V was clipped by 6 bases and J by 7 bases; unmatched bases: 20. Looked up from germline, CDR1 is MNHEY and CDR2 is SMNVEV (reference sequence). CDR3 sequence: CASSSYTDRRGAENEQFF. The CDR3 DNA reads as TGTGCCAGCAGCTCCTATACTGATCGGCGGGGGGCAGAAAATGAGCAGTTCTTC.

This clone appeared a single time. The chain has TRBV5-6 and TRBJ1-1; possible D gene TRBD1, 6 bases. CDR3 length: 14 amino acids. Trimming pared 3 bases from V and 5 bases from J, leaving 14 bases between. Germline loops: CDR1 SGHDT, CDR2 YYEEEE. This chain's CDR3 is CASSSGQGWTEAFF. The CDR3 nucleotides read TGTGCCAGCAGCTCTGGGCAGGGGTGGACTGAAGCTTTCTTT.

This rearrangement joins TRBV27 to TRBJ2-7; D might be TRBD1 (5 bases). Trimming took off 6 bases at V and 0 bases at J, with 9 bases between the two ends. The CDR3 sequence is 13 residues long. CDR1 MNHEY and CDR2 SMNVEV come from the germline V gene (reference sequence). The DNA for the CDR3 is TGTGCCAGCAGACAGGACCTCTCCTACGAGCAGTACTTC. Protein sequence: CASRQDLSYEQYF.

J is TRBJ1-1 and V is TRBV12-1; TRBD1, the table's D call, was not compared with the DNA. TRBV12-1 is tagged as a pseudogene. The CDR3 contains 19 residues. This CDR3 is CASSSYIRDRERLTPEAFF. The DNA of the CDR3 is TGTGCCAGCAGCTCGTACATCCGGGACAGGGAGCGTCTGACCCCTGAAGCTTTCTTT.

The rearrangement joins TRBV6-6 to TRBJ1-1; TRBD1 matches at 8 bases. After removal of 2 bases from V and 4 bases from J, the junction contained 3 bases not matched to a gene. Germline CDR1 reads MNHNY; CDR2 reads SVGAGI (reference sequence). The CDR3 spans 14 residues. The CDR3 loop is CASSYPTGGTEAFF. The CDR3 DNA reads TGTGCCAGCAGTTACCCAACAGGGGGCACTGAAGCTTTCTTT.

The V gene is TRBV18, the J gene TRBJ2-3; D possibly corresponds to TRBD1 (5 bases). The germline V gene has CDR1 KGHSH and CDR2 LQKENI. The CDR3 is 14 residues long. Trimming took off 2 bases at V and 3 bases at J, with 9 bases between the two ends. The CDR3 DNA sequence: TGTGCCAGCTCACCAGACAGAGTGACAGATACGCAGTATTTT. This translates into CASSPDRVTDTQYF. The whole variable domain, filled in from reference TRBV18 and TRBJ2-3, reads NAGVMQNPRHLVRRRGQEARLRCSPMKGHSHVYWYRQLPEEGLKFMVYLQKENIIDESGMPKERFSAEFPKEGPSILRIQQVVRGDSAAYFCASSPDRVTDTQYFGPGTRLTVL.

The chain carries TRBV5-8 and TRBJ1-5; D is perhaps TRBD1 (6 bases). Per germline, CDR1 SGHTS and CDR2 YDEGEE. V was cut by 3 bases and J by 0 bases, with 10 bases left in between. The CDR3 covers 15 residues. CDR3 protein: CASSSRGYSNQPQHF. CDR3 DNA sequence: TGTGCCAGCAGCTCGAGGGGGTATAGCAATCAGCCCCAGCATTTT.

This clone was detected a few times. The V and J genes are TRBV6-6 and TRBJ2-7; 8 positions agree with TRBD2. V lost 0 bases and J lost 2; bases outside the gene matches: 0. CDR3 length: 14 residues. Germline assignment: CDR1 MNHNY and CDR2 SVGAGI (reference sequence). The CDR3 bases are TGTGCCAGCAGTTACTCGACTAGCGCCTACGAGCAGTACTTC. The encoded protein is CASSYSTSAYEQYF.

This clone was recorded only once. The chain uses TRBV9 and TRBJ1-1; D is perhaps TRBD1 (6 bases). The germline gives CDR1 SGDLS, CDR2 YYNGEE. This CDR3 has 14 amino acids. Trimming stripped 0 bases from V and 7 bases from J, with 13 bases between. CDR3 amino acids: CASSVDGGAGEAFF. CDR3 coding DNA: TGTGCCAGCAGCGTAGACGGGGGGGCAGGTGAAGCTTTCTTT.

This sequence joins TRBV6-1 and TRBJ1-3, with 8 bases identical to TRBD1. The CDR3 runs to 15 residues. CDR1 is MNHNS and CDR2 is SASEGT in the germline V gene. The V segment lost 6 bases and the J segment 2 bases; nucleotides outside the gene matches: 6. In DNA form, the CDR3 reads TGTGCCAGCAGGGACAGGGAGGTGCCTGGAAACACCATATATTTT. This encodes CASRDREVPGNTIYF.

The chain couples TRBV6-5 to TRBJ1-2, with a weak D call TRBD1 (6 bases). This CDR3 has 16 residues. Trimming removed 4 bases from V and 2 bases from J, with 17 bases in between. Germline V gene sequence: CDR1 MNHEY, CDR2 SVGAGI. CDR3 bases: TGTGCCAGCAGTTTTCGGGTTACAGGGCGGAACTATGGCTACACCTTC. Amino acids: CASSFRVTGRNYGYTF.

The sample holds one count of this clone. V usage is TRBV25-1 and J usage is TRBJ2-3; a weak D match, TRBD1 (6 bases). There are 15 residues in the CDR3. Trimming left V 5 bases short and J 3 bases short, with 15 bases between. Germline CDR1 and CDR2: MGHDK and SYGVNS. CDR3 in DNA: TGTGCCAGCAGTAGTGGACAGAGGTCAACAGATACGCAGTATTTT. Amino acids: CASSSGQRSTDTQYF.

This clone was detected only a few times. This sequence joins TRBV4-3 and TRBJ1-2, with 7 bases lining up with TRBD1. J was trimmed by 5 bases and V by 2 bases; bases with no gene match: 8. There are 15 residues in the CDR3. The germline CDR1 and CDR2 sequences are LGHNA and YSLEER. CDR3 bases: TGCGCCAGCAGCCAACCCGACAGGGATTGGTATGGCTACACCTTC. Translated, it gives CASSQPDRDWYGYTF.

The V gene is TRBV20-1, the J gene TRBJ2-5, with D perhaps matching TRBD1 (6 bases). The germline V and J ends were trimmed by 7 bases and 2 bases, with 8 bases remaining between them. The CDR3 length is 11 residues. In germline, CDR1 is DFQATT, CDR2 SNEGSKA (reference sequence). As DNA, the CDR3 is TGCAGTGGACAGGCACAAGAGACCCAGTACTTC. This encodes CSGQAQETQYF.

A few counts support this clone. This chain links TRBV19 with TRBJ2-6; TRBD2 matches 7 bases. The CDR3 length is 16 residues. CDR1 and CDR2 from the germline V gene are LNHDA and SQIVND (reference sequence). With 5 bases clipped from V and 2 bases from J, the junction kept 6 bases outside the gene matches. Written as DNA, the CDR3 is TGTGCCAGTAGTCCTATGGGGGGGGCTGGGGCCAACGTCCTGACTTTC. Amino acid sequence: CASSPMGGAGANVLTF.

This clone was recorded a few times. The V and J genes are TRBV4-3 and TRBJ2-3, with a weak D call TRBD2 (6 bases). CDR3 length: 18 residues. V lost 0 bases to trimming and J lost 0 bases, with 16 bases between them. The V gene's germline CDR1 is LGHNA and CDR2 YSLEER. The CDR3 region has the DNA TGCGCCAGCAGCCAAGACGGGGTCGGCGGGACTAGCACAGATACGCAGTATTTT. As protein: CASSQDGVGGTSTDTQYF.

The genes are TRBV7-2 and TRBJ2-7; the match to TRBD2 covers 11 bases. CDR1 and CDR2 from the germline V gene are SGHTA and FQGNSA. The CDR3 consists of 16 residues. Unmatched junction bases numbered 4, after V lost 0 bases and J lost 3 bases. CDR3 bases: TGTGCCAGCAGCTTAGCTAGCGGGGGGGGGTACTACGAGCAGTACTTC. Its translation: CASSLASGGGYYEQYF. The full variable domain, with the rest looked up from reference TRBV7-2 and TRBJ2-7, is GAGVSQSPSNKVTEKGKDVELRCDPISGHTALYWYRQSLGQGLEFLIYFQGNSAPDKSGLPSDRFSAERTGGSVSTLTIQRTQQEDSAVYLCASSLASGGGYYEQYFGPGTRLTVT.